What follows is one T cell receptor beta chain and its context. No antigen is known for it. V shed 5 bases and J shed 6 bases, with 9 bases lying between them. The CDR3 loop spans 12 amino acids. Germline-derived CDR1 and CDR2 are SGHTA and FQGTGA. From the reads, TCRdb called clonotypes with MiXCR, one entry per CDR3 protein. The table shows about 920,000 distinct CDR3 sequences, with less than 40% occurring only once. The data are from a study of T cell repertoires in cytomegalovirus infection. About the research overall: HLA-B-restricted CMV epitopes that are well studied, plus recently identified HLA-C-restricted ones, were used by the study. Whole-study results and caveats: Frequencies of public TCR beta families were cumulated, and this identified carriers of CMV plus the relevant HLA.

The receptor comes from a human donor in good health (CMV status not recorded). Some clones in this sample may be carry-over from other donors' samples. Sequencing was performed on cultured CD8+ T cells from PBMCs, taken from culture after CMV antigen stimulation. The gene calls are TRBV7-3 and TRBJ2-3; D gene unclear. The CDR3 here is CASSDPGDTQYF. The CDR3 region has the DNA TGTGCCAGCAGCGACCCCGGGGATACGCAGTATTTT.